Each of the 23 T cell receptor beta chains below was sequenced from the same sample in a study of cytomegalovirus exposure and HLA in healthy donors. PCR employed 60 Vbeta and 13 Jbeta primers. Generated by immunoSEQ multiplex PCR, the TCRdb table keeps only in-frame clones and is missing some. This repertoire comprises under 40,000 clones; its ten largest clones make up around 1.9%. Sequenced: PBMCs. The receptors were gathered from a woman between 35 and 50 years old in good health and CMV-seropositive.

The rearrangement uses TRBV30 and TRBJ2-3; perhaps TRBD2 as D (6 bases). Trimming shortened V by 2 bases and J by 5 bases, and 17 bases separated the two germline ends. The CDR3 length is 15 residues. The germline CDR1 and CDR2 sequences are GTSNPN and SVGIG (reference sequence). As DNA, the CDR3 is TGTGCCTGGAGTTGGTCGCCGGGGGTTGGAGATACGCAGTATTTT. It yields the protein CAWSWSPGVGDTQYF.

The V call is TRBV6-1, the J call TRBJ2-5; D is perhaps TRBD1 (6 bases). Per the germline V gene, CDR1 is MNHNS and CDR2 is SASEGT. V was trimmed by 7 bases and J by 3 bases, leaving 15 bases between them. CDR3 size: 14 residues. This CDR3 reads CASKLDRWEETQYF. The CDR3 bases are TGTGCCAGCAAGTTAGACAGGTGGGAAGAGACCCAGTACTTC.

The chain couples TRBV7-9 to TRBJ1-5, with 9 bases identical to TRBD1. The junction had 11 bases not matched to a gene; V was cut back by 5 bases and J by 0 bases. Germline CDR1 is SEHNR and CDR2 is FQNEAQ (reference sequence). The CDR3 spans 18 residues. This CDR3 reads CASSAYQGQGSSNQPQHF. CDR3 coding DNA: TGTGCCAGCAGCGCCTACCAGGGACAGGGTAGTAGCAATCAGCCCCAGCATTTT.

This chain uses TRBV23-1 with TRBJ2-7; a possible D gene is TRBD2 (5 bases). TRBV23-1 counts as an open reading frame of uncertain function. The V end lost 8 bases, the J end lost 3 bases, and 11 bases lay between the germline ends. This CDR3 has 12 amino acids. The chain's CDR3 is CASPIRGYEQYF. CDR3 DNA: TGCGCCAGCCCAATCCGGGGCTACGAGCAGTACTTC.

The chain joins TRBV4-1 to TRBJ2-7; TRBD2 aligns across 9 bases. V lost 0 bases, J lost 6 bases, and 12 bases stayed unmatched. Germline-derived CDR1 and CDR2 are MGHRA and YSYEKL. The CDR3 contains 17 residues. CDR3 in amino acids: CASSQDSSGDRGGEQYF. The DNA of the CDR3 is TGCGCCAGCAGCCAAGATTCTAGCGGGGATAGAGGTGGCGAGCAGTACTTC.

The gene calls are TRBV11-2 and TRBJ2-1; tentatively, D is TRBD2 (5 bases). Trimming took 2 bases from V and 7 from J, leaving 15 bases between them. Germline V gene sequence: CDR1 SGHAT, CDR2 FQNNGV. This CDR3 is built from 15 residues. As DNA, the CDR3 is TGTGCCAGCAGCTTAAATCGCGGGTCGGGGAATGAGCAGTTCTTC. Translated: CASSLNRGSGNEQFF.

The rearrangement joins TRBV9 to TRBJ1-6; the D gene is possibly TRBD1 (6 bases). V lost 3 bases, J lost 9 bases, and 10 bases lay in between. The CDR3 totals 13 residues. The germline gives CDR1 SGDLS, CDR2 YYNGEE. The CDR3: CASSGDRSSPLHF. CDR3 bases: TGTGCCAGCAGCGGCGACAGGTCTTCACCCCTCCACTTT.

V gene TRBV29-1 combines with J gene TRBJ2-1; 10 bases fit TRBD2. CDR1 and CDR2 (germline): SQVTM, ANQGSEA. The V segment lost 4 bases and the J segment 3 bases; nucleotides outside the gene matches: 15. There are 18 residues in the CDR3. This CDR3 is CSVGIETSLAGDYNEQFF. CDR3 nucleotides: TGCAGCGTTGGTATTGAAACCTCCCTAGCGGGGGACTACAATGAGCAGTTCTTC.

V gene TRBV5-1 combines with J gene TRBJ1-2, with D unresolved. The CDR3 spans 13 residues. V was pared by 4 bases and J by 5 bases, with 12 bases between. Germline V gives CDR1 SGHRS, CDR2 YFSETQ. The CDR3, as DNA: TGCGCCAGCAGCCTCGCCGACAAATATGGCTACACCTTC. Its protein is CASSLADKYGYTF.

The chain couples TRBV5-1 to TRBJ2-2; 9 nucleotides line up with TRBD1. The CDR3 runs 14 residues. Trimming cost V 1 base and J 6 bases; bases outside gene matches: 1. The V gene's germline CDR1 is SGHRS and CDR2 YFSETQ. The CDR3 reads CASSLRQGAGELFF. CDR3 DNA: TGCGCCAGCAGCTTGCGACAGGGGGCCGGGGAGCTGTTTTTT.

V is TRBV27 and J is TRBJ1-1; a possible D gene is TRBD1 (5 bases). Germline values: CDR1 MNHEY, CDR2 SMNVEV (reference sequence). CDR3 size: 16 residues. V lost 7 bases and J 4 bases, leaving 22 bases between the germline ends. The CDR3: CASTTYGGAATTEAFF. CDR3 DNA sequence: TGTGCCAGCACCACTTATGGCGGGGCAGCCACCACTGAAGCTTTCTTT.

J is TRBJ2-5 and V is TRBV19; D possibly corresponds to TRBD2 (5 bases). Germline CDR1 LNHDA, CDR2 SQIVND (reference sequence). The ends were cut back, 5 bases at V and 1 base at J, with 14 bases in the middle. The CDR3 length is 15 residues. The CDR3 bases are TGTGCCAGTAGTCCCCCGGGTCGGGGCCAAGAGACCCAGTACTTC. This gives the protein CASSPPGRGQETQYF.

The chain carries TRBV5-1 and TRBJ2-7; TRBD1 agrees at 8 bases. Germline V CDR1 and CDR2: SGHRS, YFSETQ. CDR3 size: 15 residues. The J segment lost 3 bases and the V segment lost 0 bases, leaving 5 bases of the junction unmatched. The CDR3 bases are TGCGCCAGCAGCTTGGGTACAGGGGGAGTCTACGAGCAGTACTTC. It yields the protein CASSLGTGGVYEQYF. Using reference TRBV5-1 and TRBJ2-7 for the parts outside the CDR3, the full variable domain is KAGVTQTPRYLIKTRGQQVTLSCSPISGHRSVSWYQQTPGQGLQFLFEYFSETQRNKGNFPGRFSGRQFSNSRSEMNVSTLELGDSALYLCASSLGTGGVYEQYFGPGTRLTVT.

V gene TRBV7-9 combines with J gene TRBJ2-5; 7 bases are a match to TRBD1. CDR3 length: 15 residues. Trimming removed 3 bases from V and 1 base from J; junction bases left unmatched: 5. Germline V gene data show CDR1 as SEHNR and CDR2 as FQNEAQ (reference sequence). CDR3: CASSFGQVVQETQYF. Written as DNA, the CDR3 is TGTGCCAGCAGCTTTGGACAGGTGGTCCAAGAGACCCAGTACTTC.

The chain is built from TRBV30 and TRBJ2-5; 7 positions match TRBD1. The J segment lost 4 bases and the V segment lost 2 bases, leaving 4 bases of the junction unmatched. Germline V gives CDR1 GTSNPN, CDR2 SVGIG (reference sequence). CDR3 length: 13 amino acids. The CDR3 reads CAWSRQGGETQYF. The CDR3 region has the DNA TGTGCCTGGAGTAGACAGGGCGGAGAGACCCAGTACTTC.

V usage is TRBV9 and J usage is TRBJ2-5, with TRBD2 identical over 7 bases. After removal of 0 bases from V and 1 base from J, the junction contained 6 bases not matched to a gene. Looked up from germline, CDR1 is SGDLS and CDR2 is YYNGEE. This CDR3 is built from 16 residues. As DNA, the CDR3 is TGTGCCAGCAGCGTAGCCCCAAGCGGGGCCCAAGAGACCCAGTACTTC. This translates into CASSVAPSGAQETQYF. Drawing the rest from reference TRBV9 and TRBJ2-5, the complete variable domain is DSGVTQTPKHLITATGQRVTLRCSPRSGDLSVYWYQQSLDQGLQFLIQYYNGEERAKGNILERFSAQQFPDLHSELNLSSLELGDSALYFCASSVAPSGAQETQYFGPGTRLLVL.

The chain has TRBV19 and TRBJ2-2; 7 bases agree with TRBD2. Germline loops: CDR1 LNHDA, CDR2 SQIVND (reference sequence). V lost 5 bases, J lost 7 bases, and 7 bases stayed unmatched. This CDR3 is 14 amino acids long. This CDR3 reads CASSPRTRNGELFF. CDR3 DNA sequence: TGTGCCAGTAGTCCCCGGACTAGAAACGGGGAGCTGTTTTTT.

The rearrangement joins TRBV6-1 to TRBJ2-6; 7 bases match TRBD1. Germline V gene data show CDR1 as MNHNS and CDR2 as SASEGT. The CDR3 spans 16 residues. Trimming at V came to 4 bases and at J to 0 bases, leaving 3 bases not matched to a gene. The CDR3 DNA reads TGTGCCAGCAGTGGACAGGGTTTCTCTGGGGCCAACGTCCTGACTTTC. The encoded protein is CASSGQGFSGANVLTF.

V gene TRBV9 combines with J gene TRBJ1-4; D gene uncertain. Trimming left V 4 bases short and J 0 bases short, with 10 bases between. Germline V lookup: CDR1 SGDLS, CDR2 YYNGEE. The CDR3 length is 15 residues. CDR3 sequence reads: CASSRLAATNEKLFF. In DNA form, the CDR3 reads TGTGCCAGCAGCCGCTTGGCTGCAACTAATGAAAAACTGTTTTTT. The entire variable domain, with the rest obtained from reference TRBV9 and TRBJ1-4, is as follows: DSGVTQTPKHLITATGQRVTLRCSPRSGDLSVYWYQQSLDQGLQFLIQYYNGEERAKGNILERFSAQQFPDLHSELNLSSLELGDSALYFCASSRLAATNEKLFFGSGTQLSVL.

V gene TRBV6-1 combines with J gene TRBJ1-2; TRBD1 matches 9 bases. V gave up 4 bases and J gave up 1 base; unmatched junction bases: 13. Germline V gene data show CDR1 as MNHNS and CDR2 as SASEGT. This CDR3 contains 18 residues. Here the CDR3 reads CASSATGQGYMVNYGYTF. DNA for the CDR3: TGTGCCAGCAGTGCTACGGGACAGGGTTATATGGTTAACTATGGCTACACCTTC.

The chain carries TRBV6-6 and TRBJ2-1; no clear D. Germline loops: CDR1 MNHNY, CDR2 SVGAGI (reference sequence). The ends were cut back, 3 bases at V and 8 bases at J, with 8 bases in the middle. The CDR3 sequence is 12 residues long. CDR3: CASSYTGDEQFF. The DNA for the CDR3 is TGTGCCAGCAGTTATACGGGTGATGAGCAGTTCTTC.

V and J are TRBV4-3 and TRBJ2-7, with a possible D match to TRBD2 (5 bases). Germline V gene sequence: CDR1 LGHNA, CDR2 YSLEER. V lost 0 bases to trimming and J lost 0 bases, with 9 bases between them. The CDR3 length is 15 residues. In DNA form, the CDR3 reads TGCGCCAGCAGCCAAGAGGGGAGACCCTCCTACGAGCAGTACTTC. It yields the protein CASSQEGRPSYEQYF.

V and J are TRBV4-1 and TRBJ1-2; tentatively, D is TRBD1 (5 bases). The CDR3 covers 14 residues. Per germline, CDR1 MGHRA and CDR2 YSYEKL. V shed 1 base and J shed 8 bases, with 14 bases lying between them. The CDR3 coding sequence is TGCGCCAGCAGCCAAGTGGGGCGTCTCGGGGGCTACACCTTC. Translating gives CASSQVGRLGGYTF.